These 17 T cell receptor beta chains came from one sample sequenced in a study of cytomegalovirus exposure and HLA in healthy donors. PCR primers comprised 60 Vbeta and 13 Jbeta primers. Profiling relied on immunoSEQ multiplex PCR, and the TCRdb table lists in-frame clones only, not all of them. The sample shows about 57,000 clones, 72% of them seen only once. The specimen sequenced was PBMCs. Receptor source: a woman between 50 and 59 years old in good health and CMV-seronegative.

The CDR3 reads CASSQAHTGANTEAFF. The CDR3 DNA reads TGTGCCAGCAGCCAAGCCCATACAGGGGCGAACACTGAAGCTTTCTTT. The chain couples TRBV4-2 to TRBJ1-1; 7 nucleotides match TRBD1. Germline CDR1 is LGHNA and CDR2 is YNFKEQ. This CDR3 contains 16 residues. V shed 1 base, J shed 1 base, and the junction held 6 bases outside the gene matches.

In its sample, this clone was seen a few times. This chain joins TRBV7-8 and TRBJ1-2; tentative D call: TRBD1 (6 bases). V was pared by 6 bases and J by 4 bases, with 15 bases between. CDR1 and CDR2 (germline): SGHVS, FQNEAQ. The CDR3 has 14 amino acids. DNA of the CDR3: TGTGCCAGCAGTCCAGATGAAGGGGGCTATGGCTACACCTTC. Translated: CASSPDEGGYGYTF.

This chain joins TRBV19 and TRBJ2-7, with D possibly matching TRBD1 (5 bases). The V end was cut by 11 bases, the J end by 1 base, with 33 bases between. The CDR3 has 19 residues. Looked up from germline, CDR1 is LNHDA and CDR2 is SQIVND (reference sequence). CDR3 protein: CAPRSLFLSTVPWSYEQYF. For the CDR3, the DNA is TGTGCCCCCCGATCCCTCTTCTTATCGACAGTCCCGTGGTCCTACGAGCAGTACTTC.

This clone was seen once. The chain couples TRBV15 to TRBJ2-7; 8 positions agree with TRBD2. J lost 5 bases, V lost 1 base, and 7 bases had no gene match. Germline V lookup: CDR1 LNHNV, CDR2 YYDKDF (reference sequence). This CDR3 has 15 amino acids. The CDR3 DNA sequence: TGTGCCACCAGCAGAGTAGAAGCGGGAGCAAACGAGCAGTACTTC. Amino acids: CATSRVEAGANEQYF.

This clone was recorded a few times. The J gene is TRBJ1-5, the V gene TRBV4-2; D may be TRBD1 (6 bases). The germline V gene has CDR1 LGHNA and CDR2 YNFKEQ. The CDR3 runs to 16 residues. Trimming stripped 0 bases from V and 8 bases from J, with 17 bases between. The CDR3 DNA follows: TGTGCCAGCAGCCAAGACCCAGGGGCCTCAGGGGAGCCCCAGCATTTT. Protein sequence: CASSQDPGASGEPQHF.

The genes are TRBV9 and TRBJ2-2; perhaps TRBD1 as D (6 bases). The CDR3 length is 15 residues. Trimming pared 0 bases from V and 4 bases from J, leaving 10 bases between. Germline V gene lookup returns CDR1 SGDLS and CDR2 YYNGEE. CDR3 coding DNA: TGTGCCAGCAGCGTAGGTCTACAGGGCACCGGGGAGCTGTTTTTT. Encoded protein: CASSVGLQGTGELFF. The full variable domain, completed using reference TRBV9 and TRBJ2-2, is DSGVTQTPKHLITATGQRVTLRCSPRSGDLSVYWYQQSLDQGLQFLIQYYNGEERAKGNILERFSAQQFPDLHSELNLSSLELGDSALYFCASSVGLQGTGELFFGEGSRLTVL.

The rearrangement joins TRBV9 to TRBJ2-5; D not certain. Germline assignment: CDR1 SGDLS and CDR2 YYNGEE. The CDR3 runs to 15 residues. V lost 3 bases, J lost 1 base, and 13 bases lay in between. This chain's CDR3 is CASSASPRSQETQYF. In DNA form, the CDR3 reads TGTGCCAGCAGCGCCTCCCCCCGGTCCCAAGAGACCCAGTACTTC.

This chain links TRBV28 with TRBJ1-4; 9 bases line up with TRBD1. This CDR3 has 17 amino acids. CDR1 is MDHEN, CDR2 SYDVKM, per germline. V shed 8 bases and J 0 bases; nucleotides not matched to a gene: 10. CDR3 residues: CASATGTGISTNEKLFF. In DNA form, the CDR3 reads TGTGCCAGCGCGACCGGGACAGGGATTTCAACTAATGAAAAACTGTTTTTT.

The chain employs TRBV7-9 and TRBJ1-2; 7 bases fit TRBD1. CDR3 length equals 12 residues. The junction had 10 bases not matched to a gene; V was cut back by 10 bases and J by 8 bases. Germline CDR1 reads SEHNR; CDR2 reads FQNEAQ (reference sequence). Here the CDR3 reads CATLTGRLGYTF. The CDR3 DNA is TGTGCCACCCTGACAGGGCGTTTGGGCTACACCTTC.

This sequence joins TRBV27 and TRBJ2-7; D gene ambiguous. The germline V and J ends were trimmed by 0 bases and 3 bases, with 15 bases remaining between them. The germline V gene has CDR1 MNHEY and CDR2 SMNVEV (reference sequence). The CDR3 loop spans 16 amino acids. The CDR3 sequence is CASSLSNGGVLYEQYF. Here the CDR3 DNA reads TGTGCCAGCAGTTTATCGAATGGCGGAGTACTCTACGAGCAGTACTTC.

The chain links TRBV7-2 to TRBJ1-2, with 7 bases that match TRBD1. The length of the CDR3 is 13 residues. The V segment lost 10 bases and the J segment 3 bases; nucleotides outside the gene matches: 8. Per germline, CDR1 SGHTA and CDR2 FQGNSA. The CDR3 is CATGRGSHYGYTF. CDR3 nucleotides: TGTGCCACTGGCAGGGGGAGTCACTATGGCTACACCTTC.

CDR3 residues: CASSPGQLGEQYF. The CDR3, as DNA: TGTGCCAGCAGCCCTGGACAGTTGGGGGAGCAGTACTTC. The chain has TRBV28 and TRBJ2-7; maybe TRBD1 (6 bases). Trimming removed 6 bases from V and 7 bases from J, with 16 bases in between. The CDR3 consists of 13 residues. Looked up from germline, CDR1 is MDHEN and CDR2 is SYDVKM.

Details on this clone: Other DNA sequences within the sample encode an identical CDR3. The chain carries TRBV9 and TRBJ1-6; the D gene is possibly TRBD1 (5 bases). The germline V gene encodes CDR1 SGDLS and CDR2 YYNGEE. CDR3 size: 14 residues. V lost 0 bases and J lost 7, with 8 bases in between. The CDR3 nucleotides read TGTGCCAGCAGCGTAGAGGGGTGGAATTCACCCCTCCACTTT. It encodes CASSVEGWNSPLHF.

The chain is built from TRBV2 and TRBJ2-5; 10 bases line up with TRBD2. Germline assignment: CDR1 SNHLY and CDR2 FYNNEI. The CDR3 sequence is 17 residues long. After removal of 5 bases from V and 5 bases from J, the junction contained 14 bases not matched to a gene. The CDR3 here is CASSTGVASGSWETQYF. The CDR3 region has the DNA TGTGCCAGCAGTACCGGTGTGGCTAGCGGGAGCTGGGAGACCCAGTACTTC.

This chain joins TRBV7-8 and TRBJ2-2; 7 nucleotides match TRBD2. Losses at the gene ends were 5 bases for V and 5 bases for J; bases not matched to a gene: 14. CDR3 size: 17 residues. The V gene's germline CDR1 is SGHVS and CDR2 FQNEAQ. CDR3 protein: CASSPHPAGVGTGELFF. As DNA, the CDR3 is TGTGCCAGCAGCCCACACCCGGCGGGGGTAGGGACCGGGGAGCTGTTTTTT.

The genes are TRBV30 and TRBJ1-5; possible D gene TRBD1, 6 bases. The CDR3 consists of 13 residues. Per the germline V gene, CDR1 is GTSNPN and CDR2 is SVGIG (reference sequence). V lost 4 bases and J lost 6, with 13 bases in between. DNA for the CDR3: TGTGCCTGGAATTACAGGGCGGGTCAGCCCCAGCATTTT. Protein: CAWNYRAGQPQHF.

This chain uses TRBV7-2 with TRBJ1-4; no reliable D call. The CDR3 is 13 amino acids. V was shortened by 1 base and J by 10 bases, with 10 bases between the two germline ends. Germline-derived CDR1 and CDR2 are SGHTA and FQGNSA. This CDR3 reads CASSLGHRGKLFF. The CDR3, as DNA: TGTGCCAGCAGCTTAGGGCACCGCGGAAAACTGTTTTTT. The full variable domain, in which reference TRBV7-2 and TRBJ1-4 provide the parts outside the CDR3, is GAGVSQSPSNKVTEKGKDVELRCDPISGHTALYWYRQSLGQGLEFLIYFQGNSAPDKSGLPSDRFSAERTGGSVSTLTIQRTQQEDSAVYLCASSLGHRGKLFFGSGTQLSVL.